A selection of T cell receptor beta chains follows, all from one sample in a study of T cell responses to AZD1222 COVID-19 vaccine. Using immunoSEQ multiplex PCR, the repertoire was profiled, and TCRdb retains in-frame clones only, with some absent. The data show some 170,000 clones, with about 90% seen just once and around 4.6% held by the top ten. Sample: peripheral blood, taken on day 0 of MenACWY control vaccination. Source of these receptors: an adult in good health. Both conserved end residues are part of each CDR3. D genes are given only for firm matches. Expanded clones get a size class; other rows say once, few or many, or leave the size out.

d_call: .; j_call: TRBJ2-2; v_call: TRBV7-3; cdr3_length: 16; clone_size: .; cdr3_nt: TGTGCCAGCAGCCCACGGGGAGCGTCAGAAAGGGGGGAGCTGTTTTTT; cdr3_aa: CASSPRGASERGELFF
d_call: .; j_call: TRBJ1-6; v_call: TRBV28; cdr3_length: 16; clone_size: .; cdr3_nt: TGTGCCAGCAGTTTAACGGGACTGCAATTGAATTCACCCCTCCACTTT; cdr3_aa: CASSLTGLQLNSPLHF
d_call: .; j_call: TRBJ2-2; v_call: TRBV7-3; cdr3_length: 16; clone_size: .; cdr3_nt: TGTGCCAGCAGCCAAGTATCCAGTCCGAACACCGGGGAGCTGTTTTTT; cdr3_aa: CASSQVSSPNTGELFF
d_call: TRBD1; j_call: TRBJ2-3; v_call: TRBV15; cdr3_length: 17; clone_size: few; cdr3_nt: TGTGCCACCAGCAGAAACAGGGGGCGTAGGTCCACAGATACGCAGTATTTT; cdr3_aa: CATSRNRGRRSTDTQYF
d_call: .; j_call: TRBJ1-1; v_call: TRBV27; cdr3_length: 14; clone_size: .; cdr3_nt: TGTGCCAGCAGTTCACGACAGGTGAACACTGAAGCTTTCTTT; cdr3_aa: CASSSRQVNTEAFF
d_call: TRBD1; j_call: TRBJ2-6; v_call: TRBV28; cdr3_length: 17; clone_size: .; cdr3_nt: TGTGCCAGCAGTTCTCGGACAGGGGGCACCGGGGCCAACGTCCTGACTTTC; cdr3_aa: CASSSRTGGTGANVLTF
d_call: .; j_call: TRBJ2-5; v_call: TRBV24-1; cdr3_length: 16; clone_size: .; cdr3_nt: TGTGCCACCGGCTCGTCCCCCAGGGAAGTACAAGAGACCCAGTACTTC; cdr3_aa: CATGSSPREVQETQYF
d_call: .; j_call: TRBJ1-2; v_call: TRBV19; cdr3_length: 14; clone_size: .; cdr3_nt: TGTGCCACCCGGACAGTTTTGAAAGGGTATGGCTACACCTTC; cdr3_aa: CATRTVLKGYGYTF
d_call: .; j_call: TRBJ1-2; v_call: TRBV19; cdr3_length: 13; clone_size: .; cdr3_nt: TGTGCCAGTAGTATAAGCCAGAACTATGGCTACACCTTC; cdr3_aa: CASSISQNYGYTF
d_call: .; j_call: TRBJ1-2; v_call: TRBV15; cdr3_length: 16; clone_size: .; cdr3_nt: TGTGCCACCAGCAGAGTAGCCGCCGACAGTCTCTATGGCTACACCTTC; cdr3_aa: CATSRVAADSLYGYTF
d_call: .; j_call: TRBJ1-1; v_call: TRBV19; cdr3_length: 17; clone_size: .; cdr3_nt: TGTGCCAGTAGTCCCAAGGCCCTCGGGCAGCTGAACACTGAAGCTTTCTTT; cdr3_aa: CASSPKALGQLNTEAFF
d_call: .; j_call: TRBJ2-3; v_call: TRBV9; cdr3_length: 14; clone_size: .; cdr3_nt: TGTGCCAGCAGAGCAGGGGACCCAGCCGATACGCAGTATTTT; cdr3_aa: CASRAGDPADTQYF
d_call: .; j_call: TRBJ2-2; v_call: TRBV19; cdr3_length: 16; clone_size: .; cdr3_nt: TGTGCCAGTAGTAACGGTCCGGGCCGTTACACCGGGGAGCTGTTTTTT; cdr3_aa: CASSNGPGRYTGELFF
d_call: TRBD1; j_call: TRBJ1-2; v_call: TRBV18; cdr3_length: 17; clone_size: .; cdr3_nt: TGTGCCAGCTCACCCTCACAGGGGGCGATTGACAACTATGGCTACACCTTC; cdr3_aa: CASSPSQGAIDNYGYTF
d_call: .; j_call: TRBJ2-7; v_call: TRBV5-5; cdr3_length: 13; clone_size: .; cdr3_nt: TGTGCCAGCAGCCTCACTAGCTCCTACGAGCAGTACTTC; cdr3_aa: CASSLTSSYEQYF
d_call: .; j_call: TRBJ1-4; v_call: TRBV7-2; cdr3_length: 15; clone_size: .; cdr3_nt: TGTGCCAGCAGCCGCGGGGGACGGACGAATGAAAAACTGTTTTTT; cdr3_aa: CASSRGGRTNEKLFF
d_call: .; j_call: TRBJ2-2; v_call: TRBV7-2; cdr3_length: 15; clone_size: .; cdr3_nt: TGTGCCAGCAGCTTGAGAAATCCCAACACCGGGGAGCTGTTTTTT; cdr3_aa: CASSLRNPNTGELFF
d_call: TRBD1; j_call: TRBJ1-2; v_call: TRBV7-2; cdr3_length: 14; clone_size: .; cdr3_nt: TGTGCCAGCAGCTTAGGCAGGGGGCGAGGTGGCTACACCTTC; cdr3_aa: CASSLGRGRGGYTF
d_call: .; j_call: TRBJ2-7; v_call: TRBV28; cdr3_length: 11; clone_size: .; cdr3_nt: TGTGCCAGCAGTACTAGGCACGAGCAGTACTTC; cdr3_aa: CASSTRHEQYF
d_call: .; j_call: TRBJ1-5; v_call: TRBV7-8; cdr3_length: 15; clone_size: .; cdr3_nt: TGTGCCAGCAGCTTAGCGCGAGGGAACAATCAGCCCCAGCATTTT; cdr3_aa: CASSLARGNNQPQHF
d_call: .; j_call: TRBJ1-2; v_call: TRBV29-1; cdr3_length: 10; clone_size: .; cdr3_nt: TGCAGCGTGGTAGTGGGGGTAAAGACCTTC; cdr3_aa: CSVVVGVKTF
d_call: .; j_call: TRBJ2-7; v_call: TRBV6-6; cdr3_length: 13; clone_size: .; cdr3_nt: TGTGCCAGCAGCCTAGCGCAACCCTACGAGCAGTACTTC; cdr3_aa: CASSLAQPYEQYF
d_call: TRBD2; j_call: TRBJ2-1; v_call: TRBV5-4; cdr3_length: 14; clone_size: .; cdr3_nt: TGTGCCAGCAGCATTCCGGGACTAGAGTCTGAGCAGTTCTTC; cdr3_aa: CASSIPGLESEQFF
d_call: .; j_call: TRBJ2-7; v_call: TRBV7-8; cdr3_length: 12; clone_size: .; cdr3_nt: TGTGCCAGCAGCTTACCCTACGGCGAGCAGTACTTC; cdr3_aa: CASSLPYGEQYF
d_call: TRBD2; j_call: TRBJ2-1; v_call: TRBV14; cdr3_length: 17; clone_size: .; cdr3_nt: TGTGCCAGCAGCCAAGGGACTAGCGACCATCTAGGAAATGAGCAGTTCTTC; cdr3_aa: CASSQGTSDHLGNEQFF
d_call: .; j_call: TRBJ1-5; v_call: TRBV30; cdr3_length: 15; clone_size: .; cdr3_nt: TGTGCCTGGAGCGTGTCCCGGGACCGCAATCAGCCCCAGCATTTT; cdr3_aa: CAWSVSRDRNQPQHF
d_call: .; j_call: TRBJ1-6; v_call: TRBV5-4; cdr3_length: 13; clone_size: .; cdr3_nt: TGTGCCAGCAGCTTGCCCGGAGGGGCACCCCTCCACTTT; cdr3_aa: CASSLPGGAPLHF
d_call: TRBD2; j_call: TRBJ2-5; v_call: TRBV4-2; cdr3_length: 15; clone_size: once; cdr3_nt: TGTGCCAGCAGCCAAGTGGGTAGCGGGGAAGAGACCCAGTACTTC; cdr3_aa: CASSQVGSGEETQYF
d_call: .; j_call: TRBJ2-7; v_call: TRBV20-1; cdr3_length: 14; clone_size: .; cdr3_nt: TGCAGTGCTAGTCCACCGGGCCCAAGGCGGGAGCAGTACTTC; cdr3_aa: CSASPPGPRREQYF
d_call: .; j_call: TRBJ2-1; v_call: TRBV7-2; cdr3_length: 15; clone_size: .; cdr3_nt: TGTGCCAGCAGCCCCATTCGGGGGGCCGGGGGAGAGCAGTTCTTC; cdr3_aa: CASSPIRGAGGEQFF
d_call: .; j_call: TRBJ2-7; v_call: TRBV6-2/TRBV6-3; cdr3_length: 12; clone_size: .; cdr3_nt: TGTGCCAGCAGCTTGCCCTACTACGAGCAGTACTTC; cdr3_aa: CASSLPYYEQYF
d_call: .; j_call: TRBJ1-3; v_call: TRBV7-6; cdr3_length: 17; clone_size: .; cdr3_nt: TGTGCCAGCAGCTTAAGTAGCGGGGCAGTGACTGGAAACACCATATATTTT; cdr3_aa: CASSLSSGAVTGNTIYF
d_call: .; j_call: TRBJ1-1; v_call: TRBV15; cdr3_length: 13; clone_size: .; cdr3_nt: TGTGCCACCAGCAGAGTACAAACCACTGAAGCTTTCTTT; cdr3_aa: CATSRVQTTEAFF
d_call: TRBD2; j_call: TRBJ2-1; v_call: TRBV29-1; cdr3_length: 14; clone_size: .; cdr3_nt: TGCAGCGTCGTTAGCGGGAGCGCTAACAATGAGCAGTTCTTC; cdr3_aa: CSVVSGSANNEQFF
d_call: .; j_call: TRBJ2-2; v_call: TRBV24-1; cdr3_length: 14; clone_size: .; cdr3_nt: TGTGCCACCAGTGAACCGGGAAGGGCCGGGGAGCTGTTTTTT; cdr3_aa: CATSEPGRAGELFF
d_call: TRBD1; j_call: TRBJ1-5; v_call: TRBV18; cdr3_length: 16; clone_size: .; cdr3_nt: TGTGCCAGCTCACCCACAGGGGGCGTATCAGGACAGCCCCAGCATTTT; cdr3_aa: CASSPTGGVSGQPQHF
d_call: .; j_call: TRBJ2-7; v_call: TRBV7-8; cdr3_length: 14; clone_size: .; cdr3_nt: TGTGCCAGCAGGCCTCCGGGACGGACCTACGAGCAGTACTTC; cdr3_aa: CASRPPGRTYEQYF
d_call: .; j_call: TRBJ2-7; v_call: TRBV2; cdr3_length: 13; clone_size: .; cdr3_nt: TGTGCCAGCAGTGGTGGACAGAGATACGAGCAGTACTTC; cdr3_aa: CASSGGQRYEQYF
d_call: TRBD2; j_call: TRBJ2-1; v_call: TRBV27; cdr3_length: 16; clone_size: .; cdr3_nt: TGTGCCAGCAGTCCGACCGGGACTAGCGGGGTGGGTGAGCAGTTCTTC; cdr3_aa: CASSPTGTSGVGEQFF
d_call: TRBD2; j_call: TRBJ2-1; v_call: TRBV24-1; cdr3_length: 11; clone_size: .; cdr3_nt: TGTGCCACCAGTCTAGCGGATGAGCAGTTCTTC; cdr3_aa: CATSLADEQFF
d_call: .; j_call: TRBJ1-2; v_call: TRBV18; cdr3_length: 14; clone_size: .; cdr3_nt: TGTGCCAGCTCCCTCCGGGGCGGGAACTATGGCTACACCTTC; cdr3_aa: CASSLRGGNYGYTF
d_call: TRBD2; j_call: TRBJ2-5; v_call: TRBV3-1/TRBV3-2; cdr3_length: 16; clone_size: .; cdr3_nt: TGTGCCAGCAGCCAAGGCGGTAGCGGGGGGACAGAGACCCAGTACTTC; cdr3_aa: CASSQGGSGGTETQYF
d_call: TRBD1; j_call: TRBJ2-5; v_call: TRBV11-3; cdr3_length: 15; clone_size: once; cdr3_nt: TGTGCCAGCAGCGAGCGGCAGGGGGCTGGGGAGACCCAGTACTTC; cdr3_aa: CASSERQGAGETQYF
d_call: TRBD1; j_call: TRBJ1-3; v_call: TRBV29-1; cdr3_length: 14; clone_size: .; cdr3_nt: TGCAGCGTTGAGCCGACAGGGTCCGGAAACACCATATATTTT; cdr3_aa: CSVEPTGSGNTIYF
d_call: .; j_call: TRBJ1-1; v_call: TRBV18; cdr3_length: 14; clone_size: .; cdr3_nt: TGTGCCAGCTCACCAGGGGGTCGGAACACTGAAGCTTTCTTT; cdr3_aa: CASSPGGRNTEAFF
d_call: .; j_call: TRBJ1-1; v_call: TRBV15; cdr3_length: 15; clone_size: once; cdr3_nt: TGTGCCACCAGCTCGTCAGTTGGGGGGGGCACTGAAGCTTTCTTT; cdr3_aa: CATSSSVGGGTEAFF
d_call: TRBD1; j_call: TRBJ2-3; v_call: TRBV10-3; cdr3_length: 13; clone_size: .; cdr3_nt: TGTGCCATCAGGTTCTCAGGGGGAGATACGCAGTATTTT; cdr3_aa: CAIRFSGGDTQYF
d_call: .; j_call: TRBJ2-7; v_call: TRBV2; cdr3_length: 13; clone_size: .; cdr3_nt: TGTGCCAGCAGTAGGGCCCTGGACGACGAGCAGTACTTC; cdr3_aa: CASSRALDDEQYF
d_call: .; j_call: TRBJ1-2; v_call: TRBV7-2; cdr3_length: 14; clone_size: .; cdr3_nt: TGTGCCAGCATGGACAACAAACAGGGACGGGGCTACACCTTC; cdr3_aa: CASMDNKQGRGYTF
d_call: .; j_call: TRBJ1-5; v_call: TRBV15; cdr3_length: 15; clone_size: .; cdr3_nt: TGTGCCACCAGCGAGGGGGTCCTAACCAATCAGCCCCAGCATTTT; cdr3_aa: CATSEGVLTNQPQHF
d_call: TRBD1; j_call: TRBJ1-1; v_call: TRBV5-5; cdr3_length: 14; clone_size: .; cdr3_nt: TGTGCCAGCAGCTTGGACAGGGGGAACACTGAAGCTTTCTTT; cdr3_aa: CASSLDRGNTEAFF
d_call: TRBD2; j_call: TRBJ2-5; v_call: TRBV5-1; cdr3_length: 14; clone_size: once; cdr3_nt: TGCGCCAGCAGATTCGGACTAGCGTCAGAGACCCAGTACTTC; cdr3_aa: CASRFGLASETQYF
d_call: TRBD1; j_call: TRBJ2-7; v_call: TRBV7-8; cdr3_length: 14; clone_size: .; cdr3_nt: TGTGCCAGCAGCTTGGCAGGGGGTTCCTACGAGCAGTACTTC; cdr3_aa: CASSLAGGSYEQYF